This T cell receptor (beta chain) comes out of a study of T cell clusters in autoimmune cytopenias. Multiplex touch-down PCR amplified TRB using TRB-A and TRB-B pools in one tube. With the multiplex PCR reads reprocessed, TCRdb shows one record per CDR3 protein and no DNA. Here the sample table reports 6,000 to 7,500 distinct CDR3 sequences. TRB amplification used approximately 250 ng of peripheral blood genomic DNA. This clonotype is labeled medium-sized based on frequency. CDR1 is MNHEY, CDR2 SVGAGI, per germline. The CDR3 extends over 15 amino acids. These same data were also listed under a study on T cell repertoires in aging, cancer and after chemotherapy.

The sample consisted of peripheral blood. V usage is TRBV6-5 and J usage is TRBJ2-7; TCRdb calls TRBD2, which cannot be checked without DNA. The TCR was taken from a human donor in good health. CDR3: CASSPFDRTSGTWYF.